Shown below are 4 T cell receptor beta chains from a single sample sequenced in a study of blood T cell repertoires in COVID-19. Libraries were prepared by immunoSEQ multiplex PCR; TCRdb keeps only in-frame clonotypes and omits some of them. Among roughly 500,000 clones, 75% to 90% were seen once, and the ten largest hold around 8%. The sequenced sample consisted of PBMCs or T cells enriched from blood (not recorded which). Every receptor here comes from a woman aged 55-75 years who had recovered from COVID-19.

V gene TRBV18 combines with J gene TRBJ2-1; 9 nucleotides agree with TRBD2. Losses at the gene ends were 6 bases for V and 8 bases for J; bases not matched to a gene: 11. The CDR3 loop spans 15 amino acids. Germline lookup yields CDR1 KGHSH and CDR2 LQKENI. CDR3 coding DNA: TGTGCCAGCTCCCCCGGTGGCGGGGGGGCGTATGAGCAGTTCTTC. It encodes CASSPGGGGAYEQFF. Full variable domain (rest looked up from reference TRBV18 and TRBJ2-1): NAGVMQNPRHLVRRRGQEARLRCSPMKGHSHVYWYRQLPEEGLKFMVYLQKENIIDESGMPKERFSAEFPKEGPSILRIQQVVRGDSAAYFCASSPGGGGAYEQFFGPGTRLTVL.

This chain uses TRBV5-1 with TRBJ1-1, with a weak D call TRBD1 (5 bases). This CDR3 spans 12 amino acids. CDR1 and CDR2 (germline): SGHRS, YFSETQ. V was cut by 6 bases and J by 8 bases, with 14 bases left in between. CDR3 bases: TGCGCCAGCAACCGGGACTTTGGCGAAGCTTTCTTT. Translating gives CASNRDFGEAFF.

This clone has just one count. The CDR3 protein is CASRGTANTGELFF. DNA of the CDR3: TGCGCCAGCAGGGGGACAGCGAACACCGGGGAGCTGTTTTTT. The chain couples TRBV5-1 to TRBJ2-2; 7 nucleotides align to TRBD1. CDR3 length equals 14 residues. CDR1 is SGHRS, CDR2 YFSETQ, per germline. J was trimmed by 0 bases and V by 5 bases; bases with no gene match: 1. Based on the CDR3 plus reference TRBV5-1 and TRBJ2-2, the full variable domain is KAGVTQTPRYLIKTRGQQVTLSCSPISGHRSVSWYQQTPGQGLQFLFEYFSETQRNKGNFPGRFSGRQFSNSRSEMNVSTLELGDSALYLCASRGTANTGELFFGEGSRLTVL.

The chain joins TRBV24-1 to TRBJ2-3; 11 bases align to TRBD2. This CDR3 has 17 residues. V gave up 5 bases and J gave up 4 bases; unmatched junction bases: 10. CDR1 KGHDR and CDR2 SFDVKD come from the germline V gene. CDR3 nucleotide sequence: TGTGCCACCAGTGGGCGCCTAGCGGGGGGTCTCGCAGATACGCAGTATTTT. Encoded protein: CATSGRLAGGLADTQYF.